A selection of T cell receptor beta chains follows, all from one sample in a study of T-cell reconstitution after alpha-beta-depleted transplantation in children. TCRdb analysed the PCR reads with MiXCR anew, one entry per CDR3 protein. The repertoire holds around 600,000 distinct CDR3 sequences, with about 21% as singletons. The specimen was PBMCs, mostly from graft donor cells, collected 360 days after TCRalphabeta/CD19-depleted stem cell transplant. These receptor sequences come from a boy under three years old who had a stem cell transplant for acute myeloid leukemia, so the T cells may come from the graft donor. The CDR3 runs from the conserved cysteine through the conserved F or W. Each record gives: J gene, V gene, D gene, clone size, CDR3 DNA, CDR3 protein. A D gene is named only where the DNA matches it firmly. Clone size is stated in some rows and not others, as once, few, many or a class when expanded.

TRBJ1-2 TRBV6-5 TRBD1 . TGTGCCAGCAGTTACGAAGGGACAGGGAAAGGCTACACCTTC CASSYEGTGKGYTF
TRBJ2-3 TRBV7-9 . many TGTGCCAGCAGCTTGACCGGGAACCCCACAGATACGCAGTATTTT CASSLTGNPTDTQYF
TRBJ2-5 TRBV20-1 TRBD2 . TGCAGTGCTAGCCTAGCGGGGGGCAGTCCCCAAGAGACCCAGTACTTC CSASLAGGSPQETQYF
TRBJ2-1 TRBV7-2 . . TGTGCCAGCAGCTTAGCCAGGGAGAGGAATGAGCAGTTCTTC CASSLARERNEQFF
TRBJ2-2 TRBV12-3/TRBV12-4 TRBD1 . TGTGCCAGCAGAACGGGACAGGGGGCCGGGGAGCTGTTTTTT CASRTGQGAGELFF
TRBJ1-1 TRBV28 TRBD1 . TGTGCCAGCAGACCCGTTGGACAGGGCTGGGGTACTGAAGCTTTCTTT CASRPVGQGWGTEAFF
TRBJ2-5 TRBV20-1 TRBD2 many TGCAGTGCCCCGACAGCTAGCGGGGGGGGACGAGAGACCCAGTACTTC CSAPTASGGGRETQYF
TRBJ2-2 TRBV28 . . TGTGCCAGCAGTCTAACACCGCCGAACACCGGGGAGCTGTTTTTT CASSLTPPNTGELFF
TRBJ1-2 TRBV12-3/TRBV12-4 . many TGTGCCAGCAGCCAAGTCCAGAGGACTGCCTATGGCTACACCTTC CASSQVQRTAYGYTF
TRBJ1-2 TRBV20-1 . few TGCAGTGCCCATAGTAGCCCCTATGGCTACACCTTC CSAHSSPYGYTF
TRBJ2-1 TRBV7-6 . many TGTGCCAGCAGCTTAGTCCAATACAATGAGCAGTTCTTC CASSLVQYNEQFF
TRBJ2-1 TRBV20-1 . . TGCAGTGTCCTAGGGACGGGGAGCCTCTCCTACAATGAGCAGTTCTTC CSVLGTGSLSYNEQFF
TRBJ2-4 TRBV12-3/TRBV12-4 . many TGTGCCAGCAGCACAGGGAGGGCCAAAAACATTCAGTACTTC CASSTGRAKNIQYF
TRBJ2-1 TRBV10-3 TRBD2 . TGTGCCATCAGACGACTAGCGGGGGGGAATGAGCAGTTCTTC CAIRRLAGGNEQFF
TRBJ2-3 TRBV7-2 . few TGTGCCAGCAGCCAACAGGGAACTAGCACAGATACGCAGTATTTT CASSQQGTSTDTQYF
TRBJ2-1 TRBV7-3 TRBD2 many TGTGCCAGCAGCTTTACTAGCGAGGGTGAGCAGTTCTTC CASSFTSEGEQFF
TRBJ1-1 TRBV9 . . TGTGCCAGCAGCGTACTAAGGGACGTGAACACTGAAGCTTTCTTT CASSVLRDVNTEAFF
TRBJ2-7 TRBV15 . many TGTGCCACCAGCAGAGTGCGGTCGTTTGGGTTCTCCTACGAGCAGTACTTC CATSRVRSFGFSYEQYF
TRBJ2-5 TRBV9 . . TGTGCCAGCAGCGTAGAGGGTCGGCGGCAAGAGACCCAGTACTTC CASSVEGRRQETQYF
TRBJ2-1 TRBV12-3/TRBV12-4 TRBD2 few TGTGCCAGCAGTCTAAGGGGGCGGGGGGGAGTAAATGAGCAGTTCTTC CASSLRGRGGVNEQFF
TRBJ1-5 TRBV28 . . TGTGCCAGCAGTAAGAGCAGGGGCAATCAGCCCCAGCATTTT CASSKSRGNQPQHF
TRBJ1-4 TRBV12-3/TRBV12-4 . . TGTGCCAGCAGTTTCCGCCTGCGGTTGGAGGGGTTCGCAACTAATGAAAAACTGTTTTTT CASSFRLRLEGFATNEKLFF
TRBJ2-3 TRBV2 . many TGTGCCAGCAGGGTCCTTTCTAGCACAGATACGCAGTATTTT CASRVLSSTDTQYF
TRBJ2-2 TRBV6-1 . . TGTGCCAGCAGTCGGTCCCTAAGGTCCGGGGAGCTGTTTTTT CASSRSLRSGELFF
TRBJ2-1 TRBV4-3 . many TGCGCCAGCAGCACGGGACATGACAATGAGCAGTTCTTC CASSTGHDNEQFF
TRBJ2-7 TRBV12-3/TRBV12-4 . many TGTGCCAGCAGTTTAGGGGCCTACGAGCAGTACTTC CASSLGAYEQYF
TRBJ2-2 TRBV7-6 . . TGTGCCAGCAGCCTAGCTGGACAGACCTTCACCGGGGAGCTGTTTTTT CASSLAGQTFTGELFF
TRBJ1-1 TRBV20-1 . many TGCAGTGCTAGGCGACAGGAATGGTACACTGAAGCTTTCTTT CSARRQEWYTEAFF
TRBJ2-5 TRBV20-1 . . TGCAGTGGTGCGGGGGCTTTACAAGAGACCCAGTACTTC CSGAGALQETQYF
TRBJ1-6 TRBV13 TRBD1 many TGTGCCAGCAGCCACAGGGGCTATAATTCACCCCTCCACTTT CASSHRGYNSPLHF
TRBJ2-1 TRBV9 . few TGTGCCAGCAGCGACTCTGATGGCGGGGCCCTCGACAATGAGCAGTTCTTC CASSDSDGGALDNEQFF